The T cell receptor (beta chain) under discussion was sequenced for a study of blood T cell repertoires in COVID-19 (dated by TCRdb to the early 2020s). Study-wide context: Samples covering the acute and convalescent phases of COVID-19 were provided by collaborators in the United States, Italy and Spain. The prospective study material was composed of cDNA or gDNA derived from T cells, B-cell-depleted T cells, or PBMCs. Deeply sampled blood TCRbeta repertoires from subjects exposed to, actively infected with, or recovered from COVID-19 were included in the dataset. A freely available public database, intended as a resource for researchers studying the immune response to SARS-CoV-2, is where the repertoires were released. Samples were obtained from the ongoing ImmuneRACE study (first 160 participants) and from roughly 1,300 subjects provided by 6 global collaborators. Sample metadata almost always included a de-identified subject ID, COVID-19 status, age in years and sex. Where HLA class I and class II types were available, the types were taken from metadata supplied by the sample provider, not from assay-based typing. What the research found in general, with its limitations: How much clinical and demographic metadata was included differed by source and by participant, and the metadata was provided uncurated.

The immunoSEQ Assay, a bias-controlled multiplex PCR, was used to amplify TCRbeta CDR3 regions from genomic DNA. In the authors' own workflow: Nucleated cell counts per sample were estimated from amplification of reference gene primers within the assay. Sequence reads were collapsed and filtered to measure the absolute abundance of every unique TCRbeta CDR3 rearrangement. For each sample, productive Simpson clonality was calculated as the square root of Simpson's diversity index over productive rearrangements. The clones in this table, taken by TCRdb from immuneACCESS, are in-frame only. Not every clone is retained; where verified, under half of the shortfall comes from an unresolved V gene, and the cause of the rest is unknown. The V and J calls and clone size are taken from that table; D and trimming were inferred from the DNA. The sample table shows about 140,000 clones, and 80% to 90% are seen once. About 10% of the sample rests with the top ten.

Including cysteine and phenylalanine, the CDR3 has 14 amino acids. The retained sequence is limited to the CDR3, 42 bases, with the frame set at the first base. For CDR1 and CDR2, the germline V gene lists KGHSH and LQKENI. Between the V and J ends, shortened by 5 bases and 5 bases respectively, the junction contains 13 bases. Participants in the prospective study were enrolled through a virtual design, were aged roughly 18 to 100 years, and lived in approximately 24 United States geographic areas. In the prospective study, participants were assigned to cohorts based on the clinical history participants reported in a screening survey and a study questionnaire. ImmuneRACE Cohort 3 recovered participants were defined by two consecutive negative NP/OP PCR tests, healthcare professional clearance, or symptom resolution. Mobile phlebotomists in the prospective study collected whole blood, serum and a nasopharyngeal or oropharyngeal swab from every participant. Over a 2-month period, participants in the prospective study had the option of providing additional blood draws and questionnaires. Before DNA extraction, blood samples from the prospective study were shipped at room temperature or frozen.

As to this clone: What antigen it recognizes has not been identified. Per-base qualities were not stored, and no clone one base away is much larger.

The sequence links TRBV18 to TRBJ2-1; TRBD1 is possibly the D segment (5 matching bases). Source material: PBMCs or T cells enriched from blood (not recorded which). The sequence came from a man in his fifties or sixties who had recovered from COVID-19. The base sequence is TGTGCCAGCTCATCCCGACAGAGAGACAATGAGCAGTTCTTC. This gives the protein CASSSRQRDNEQFF.